This is a list of T cell receptor beta chains from one sample in a study of CD8+CD57+ T cells in acquired aplastic anemia. TCRdb re-called the reads with MiXCR, one entry per CDR3 protein. This sample has some 180,000 distinct CDR3 sequences, with nearly 65% found just once. Sequencing was performed on sorted CD4+, CD8+, or CD8+CD57+ T cells (not recorded which) from PBMCs. The receptors shown here come from a human donor with aplastic anemia. The CDR3 runs from the conserved cysteine through the conserved F or W. D genes are given only for firm matches. Size tells how often a clone was seen (once, few, many) or the class of an expanded clone, and some rows leave it out.

>NA|13|TRBD1|TRBV20-1|TRBJ1-5
CSARTGGNQPQHF
TGCAGTGCTAGGACAGGGGGCAATCAGCCCCAGCATTTT
>NA|17|TRBD2|TRBV7-6|TRBJ2-1
CASSLTIAGPNYNEQFF
TGTGCCAGCAGCTTGACCATAGCGGGACCTAATTACAATGAGCAGTTCTTC
>NA|16|TRBD2|TRBV20-1|TRBJ2-1
CSAVQAGLAGIDEQFF
TGCAGTGCTGTCCAAGCCGGACTAGCGGGAATTGATGAGCAGTTCTTC
>many|13|TRBD1|TRBV13|TRBJ2-7
CASSLTGHYEQYF
TGTGCCAGCAGCTTGACAGGGCACTACGAGCAGTACTTC
>NA|15|NA|TRBV12-3/TRBV12-4|TRBJ1-1
CASTWGGGGQAEAFF
TGTGCCAGCACCTGGGGGGGAGGGGGTCAGGCTGAAGCTTTCTTT
>NA|15|TRBD2|TRBV20-1|TRBJ2-3
CSARGGLAGGGTQYF
TGCAGTGCTAGAGGTGGACTAGCGGGAGGGGGGACGCAGTATTTT
>NA|16|NA|TRBV20-1|TRBJ1-5
CSARVGTHASNQPQHF
TGCAGTGCTAGAGTAGGGACACACGCTAGCAATCAGCCCCAGCATTTT
>NA|18|NA|TRBV5-1|TRBJ2-1
CASSRGSSELGSYNEQFF
TGCGCCAGCAGCCGCGGATCTAGCGAACTAGGCTCCTACAATGAGCAGTTCTTC
>NA|12|NA|TRBV20-1|TRBJ2-6
CSARVLANVLTF
TGCAGTGCACGGGTGTTAGCCAACGTCCTGACTTTC
>NA|13|NA|TRBV9|TRBJ1-1
CASAETVNTEAFF
TGTGCCAGCGCCGAGACAGTCAACACTGAAGCTTTCTTT
>NA|15|TRBD1|TRBV7-2|TRBJ1-6
CASSSNRGSGSPLHF
TGTGCCAGCAGCTCAAACAGGGGTAGTGGTTCACCCCTCCACTTT
>many|14|NA|TRBV7-2|TRBJ2-2
CASTNLWPTGELFF
TGTGCCAGCACTAACCTCTGGCCCACCGGGGAGCTGTTTTTT
>many|11|TRBD1|TRBV7-9|TRBJ1-4
CASSLQGKLFF
TGTGCCAGCAGCCTACAGGGGAAACTGTTTTTT
>NA|13|NA|TRBV20-1|TRBJ1-5
CSASARGNQPQHF
TGCAGTGCTAGCGCCAGGGGCAATCAGCCCCAGCATTTT
>NA|13|NA|TRBV20-1|TRBJ2-7
CSAGQGGNREQYF
TGCAGTGCCGGACAAGGGGGTAATAGGGAGCAGTACTTC
>NA|11|NA|TRBV12-3/TRBV12-4|TRBJ1-2
CASSLAHGYTF
TGTGCCAGCAGTTTAGCTCATGGCTACACCTTC
>many|14|NA|TRBV6-5|TRBJ2-7
CASSRNGWTYEQYF
TGTGCCAGCAGTCGAAACGGGTGGACCTACGAGCAGTACTTC
>many|14|TRBD1|TRBV7-8|TRBJ1-1
CASSVTGSDTEAFF
TGTGCCAGCAGCGTGACAGGGTCGGACACTGAAGCTTTCTTT
>NA|15|TRBD1|TRBV11-2|TRBJ2-7
CASSLEDRGLYEQYF
TGTGCCAGCAGCTTAGAAGACAGGGGGCTCTACGAGCAGTACTTC
>once|14|NA|TRBV27|TRBJ2-5
CASSPLPDQETQYF
TGTGCCAGCAGTCCCCTTCCTGACCAAGAGACCCAGTACTTC
>few|15|NA|TRBV30|TRBJ1-2
CAWSVGAGINYGYTF
TGTGCCTGGTCCGTAGGGGCTGGCATTAACTATGGCTACACCTTC
>many|15|TRBD1|TRBV19|TRBJ1-2
CASSGQGRENYGYTF
TGTGCCAGTAGTGGACAGGGCCGGGAGAACTATGGCTACACCTTC
>NA|16|NA|TRBV15|TRBJ2-7
CATSRPGSHSPYEQYF
TGTGCCACCAGCAGGCCGGGCAGCCATAGCCCCTACGAGCAGTACTTC
>NA|11|NA|TRBV9|TRBJ1-2
CASGDSFRYTF
TGTGCCAGCGGCGATTCGTTTCGCTACACCTTC
>medium-sized|15|NA|TRBV3-1|TRBJ1-3
CASSPFESSGNTIYF
TGTGCCAGCAGCCCCTTTGAGAGCTCTGGAAACACCATATATTTT
>NA|14|NA|TRBV7-2|TRBJ1-6
CATSEPPIIAPLHF
TGTGCCACCTCCGAGCCCCCGATCATCGCACCCCTCCACTTT
>few|13|NA|TRBV2|TRBJ1-1
CASGQGENTEAFF
TGTGCCAGCGGCCAGGGTGAGAACACTGAAGCTTTCTTT
>many|15|NA|TRBV5-1|TRBJ2-2
CASSLYRANTGELFF
TGCGCCAGCAGCTTGTATCGCGCGAACACCGGGGAGCTGTTTTTT
>NA|14|NA|TRBV10-2|TRBJ2-7
CASSEVGSSYEQYF
TGCGCCAGCAGTGAAGTAGGCTCCTCCTACGAGCAGTACTTC
>NA|15|TRBD1|TRBV7-6|TRBJ1-1
CASSPIDRGDTEAFF
TGTGCCAGCAGCCCGATCGACAGGGGCGACACTGAAGCTTTCTTT
>once|13|NA|TRBV2|TRBJ1-1
CASRQEMNTEAFF
TGTGCCAGCAGACAAGAGATGAACACTGAAGCTTTCTTT
>few|15|NA|TRBV19|TRBJ2-7
CASSIDGRSSNEQYF
TGTGCCAGTAGTATAGATGGCAGGTCAAGCAACGAGCAGTACTTC
>NA|13|TRBD1|TRBV20-1|TRBJ2-1
CSARGQGRWEQFF
TGCAGTGCTAGGGGACAGGGGAGGTGGGAGCAGTTCTTC
>many|14|NA|TRBV5-8|TRBJ2-3
CASSFGTGTDTQYF
TGTGCCAGCAGCTTTGGAACAGGGACAGATACGCAGTATTTT
>NA|14|NA|TRBV2|TRBJ1-2
CASSEGGGAFGYTF
TGTGCCAGCAGTGAAGGGGGGGGGGCCTTCGGCTACACCTTC
>many|14|NA|TRBV4-2|TRBJ2-7
CASSHGGGSYEQYF
TGTGCCAGCAGCCACGGGGGTGGCTCCTACGAGCAGTACTTC
>NA|15|TRBD1|TRBV7-9|TRBJ1-1
CASSPYRDRDTEAFF
TGTGCCAGCAGCCCGTACCGGGACAGGGACACTGAAGCTTTCTTT
>NA|14|NA|TRBV7-9|TRBJ2-7
CASSLGQTPYEQYF
TGTGCCAGCAGCTTAGGACAGACACCCTACGAGCAGTACTTC
>once|12|NA|TRBV29-1|TRBJ1-1
CSVDPWDTEAFF
TGCAGCGTTGACCCCTGGGACACTGAAGCTTTCTTT
>NA|15|NA|TRBV14|TRBJ2-7
CASSSSVSAGYEQYF
TGTGCCAGCAGCTCCTCTGTATCGGCGGGCTACGAGCAGTACTTC
>many|16|TRBD1|TRBV6-5|TRBJ2-5
CASSYNWAGGGETQYF
TGTGCCAGCAGTTACAACTGGGCAGGGGGCGGGGAGACCCAGTACTTC